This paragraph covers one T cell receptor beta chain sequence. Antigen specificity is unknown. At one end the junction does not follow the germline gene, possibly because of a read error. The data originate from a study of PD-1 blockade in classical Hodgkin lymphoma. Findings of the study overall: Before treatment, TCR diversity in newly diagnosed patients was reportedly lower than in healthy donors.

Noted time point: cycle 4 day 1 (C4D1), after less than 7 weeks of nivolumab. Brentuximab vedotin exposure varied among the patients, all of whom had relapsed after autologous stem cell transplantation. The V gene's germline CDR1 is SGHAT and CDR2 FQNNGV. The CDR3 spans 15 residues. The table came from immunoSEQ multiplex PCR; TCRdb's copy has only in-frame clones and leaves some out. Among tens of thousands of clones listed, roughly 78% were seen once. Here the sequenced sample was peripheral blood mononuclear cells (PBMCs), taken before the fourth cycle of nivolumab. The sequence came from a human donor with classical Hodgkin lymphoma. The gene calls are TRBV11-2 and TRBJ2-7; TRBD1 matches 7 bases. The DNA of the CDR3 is TGTGCCAGCAGCTCTAGTCCCCCAGGGCAGGGGGTAGGAACCTTC. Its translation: CASSSSPPGQGVGTF. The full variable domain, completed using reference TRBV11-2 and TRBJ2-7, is EAGVAQSPRYKIIEKRQSVAFWCNPISGHATLYWYQQILGQGPKLLIQFQNNGVVDDSQLPKDRFSAERLKGVDSTLKIQPAKLEDSAVYLCASSSSPPGQGVGTFGPGTRLTVT.